This T cell receptor (beta chain) was recovered during a study of T cells expressing NK-cell markers. The length of the CDR3 is 13 residues. The V gene's germline CDR1 is MNHEY and CDR2 SVGAGI. TCRdb reanalyzed the 5' RACE reads and collapses them to one entry per CDR3 protein, without DNA. The sample includes 350,000 to 450,000 distinct CDR3 sequences. V and J are TRBV6-5 and TRBJ2-7; as DNA is missing, the TRBD1 call by TCRdb cannot be tested. This clonotype originated in a man aged 18 to 69 in good health. Sequenced input: blood T cells: a sorted CD56 or NKG2C T cell subset, CD4+ or CD8+ T cells, or bulk PBMC T cells (not recorded which). The CDR3 spells CASSYGASYEQYF.